The sequence of this T cell receptor (beta chain) was determined in a study of blood T cell repertoires in COVID-19. About the study: COVID-19 samples collected from the United States, Italy and Spain covered acute and convalescent phases. The analysed material was cDNA or gDNA that came from T cells, B-cell-depleted T cells, or PBMCs.

Methods used by the authors: Amplification from reference gene primers served as the basis for estimated nucleated cell counts. This table comes from immunoSEQ multiplex PCR, and its TCRdb copy is limited to in-frame clones, with some not included. V and J calls and clone size follow that table, whereas D and trimming were derived from the DNA. The repertoire has more than 100,000 clones, about four fifths of them found once; the top ten carry over 1.1%. Trimming left V 5 bases short and J 2 bases short, with 6 bases between. CDR1 is MNHEY and CDR2 is SMNVEV in the germline V gene (reference sequence). This CDR3 comprises 12 residues.

Material: peripheral blood. This rearrangement joins TRBV27 to TRBJ1-2; no firm D call. The TCR comes from a man between 60 and 70 years old with acute or convalescent COVID-19. This CDR3 is CASSGLNYGYTF. The CDR3 nucleotides read TGTGCCAGCAGTGGACTGAACTATGGCTACACCTTC.